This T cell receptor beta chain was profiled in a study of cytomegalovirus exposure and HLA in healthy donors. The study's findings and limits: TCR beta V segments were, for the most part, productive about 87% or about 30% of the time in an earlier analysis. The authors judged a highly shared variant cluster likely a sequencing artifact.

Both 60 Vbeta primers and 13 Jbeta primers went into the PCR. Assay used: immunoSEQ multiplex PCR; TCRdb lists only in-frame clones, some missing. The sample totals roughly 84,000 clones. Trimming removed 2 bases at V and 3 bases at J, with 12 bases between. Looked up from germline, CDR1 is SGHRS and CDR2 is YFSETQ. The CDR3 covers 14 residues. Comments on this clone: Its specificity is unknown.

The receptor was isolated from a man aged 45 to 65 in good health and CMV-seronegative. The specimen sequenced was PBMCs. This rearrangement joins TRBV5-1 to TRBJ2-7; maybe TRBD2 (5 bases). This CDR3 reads CASSFRRGVYEQYF. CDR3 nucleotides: TGCGCCAGCAGCTTCCGACGGGGAGTCTACGAGCAGTACTTC.